A selection of T cell receptor beta chains follows, all from one sample in a study of shared clonotypes between healthy human individuals. TCRdb keeps only in-frame clones here, not all; method: immunoSEQ multiplex PCR. The sample lists roughly 770,000 clones, about 97% occurring once. Sequencing input: naive CD8+ T cells sorted from blood. All receptors come from a man aged 30 to 45 in good health. Each CDR3 is given with its conserved first and last residue. D genes are given only for firm matches. Size is omitted from some rows. Given values are once, few, many or a class for expanded clones.

TRBV29-1	TRBJ2-1	NA	TRBD2	TGCAGCGTTGTTAGCGGGAGGTACAATGAGCAGTTCTTC	CSVVSGRYNEQFF
TRBV7-8	TRBJ2-3	NA	TRBD2	TGTGCCAGCAGCTTGGGACTAGCGGGCACAGATACGCAGTATTTT	CASSLGLAGTDTQYF
TRBV2	TRBJ2-5	NA	NA	TGTGCCAGCCCGGATCCCCTCCAGGTCGAGACCCAGTACTTC	CASPDPLQVETQYF
TRBV2	TRBJ2-1	NA	TRBD1	TGTGCCAGCAGCCCTCGATGGGGACAGGGGCCTCAGGAGCAGTTCTTC	CASSPRWGQGPQEQFF
TRBV13	TRBJ2-2	once	NA	TGTGCCAGCAAGATTAGCGGCACCGGGGAGCTGTTTTTT	CASKISGTGELFF
TRBV5-1	TRBJ2-1	NA	TRBD2	TGCGCCAGCAGCTTGGTTGGCGGACTAGCGTACAATGAGCAGTTCTTC	CASSLVGGLAYNEQFF
TRBV9	TRBJ2-7	once	TRBD2	TGTGCCAGCAGCGAGACGGGACTAGCCTCCTACGAGCAGTACTTC	CASSETGLASYEQYF
TRBV7-2	TRBJ1-5	NA	NA	TGTGCCAGCAGCTTAGATCCCGGGAGAGGTCAGCCCCAGCATTTT	CASSLDPGRGQPQHF
TRBV27	TRBJ1-1	few	NA	TGTGCCAGCAGTTTGGGGACATCTAACACTGAAGCTTTCTTT	CASSLGTSNTEAFF
TRBV7-9	TRBJ2-5	NA	TRBD2	TGTGCCAGCAGCCCCGCCCGGGCTAGCGGGACGCAAGAGACCCAGTACTTC	CASSPARASGTQETQYF
TRBV28	TRBJ2-5	NA	NA	TGTGCCAGCAGTTTCGCCCCGACAGGCCAAGAGACCCAGTACTTC	CASSFAPTGQETQYF
TRBV5-1	TRBJ2-5	NA	TRBD1	TGCGCCAGCAGCTTAACGGGGACAGGGAGGACAGAGACCCAGTACTTC	CASSLTGTGRTETQYF
TRBV7-9	TRBJ2-3	NA	TRBD2	TGTGCCAGCAGCTTTCTTAGCGTTAGCGGGGGATCTGTCACAGATACGCAGTATTTT	CASSFLSVSGGSVTDTQYF
TRBV28	TRBJ2-3	NA	NA	TGTGCCAGCAGTTTATTCCAGGGTGGCACAGATACGCAGTATTTT	CASSLFQGGTDTQYF
TRBV28	TRBJ2-2	NA	TRBD2	TGTGCCAGCAGCCTACTTAGCGGGGACGGGACCGGGGAGCTGTTTTTT	CASSLLSGDGTGELFF
TRBV7-3	TRBJ2-5	NA	TRBD1	TGTGCCAGCAGCCCGACAGGGGACGAAGAGACCCAGTACTTC	CASSPTGDEETQYF
TRBV30	TRBJ2-3	NA	NA	TGTGCCTGGACCGGAACAGGGTTTACAGATACGCAGTATTTT	CAWTGTGFTDTQYF
TRBV6-1	TRBJ2-1	NA	TRBD2	TGTGCCAGCAGGGCGGGACTAGAGCGTGAGCAGTTCTTC	CASRAGLEREQFF
TRBV27	TRBJ2-1	once	NA	TGTGCCAGCAGCCTAGACAGTTCCTACAATGAGCAGTTCTTC	CASSLDSSYNEQFF
TRBV5-4	TRBJ2-7	NA	TRBD2	TGTGCCAGCCTACGGCGGGAGGGCCTATCCTACGAGCAGTACTTC	CASLRREGLSYEQYF
TRBV27	TRBJ2-5	NA	TRBD1	TGTGCCAGCAAGACAGGGTTGGTTCAAGAGACCCAGTACTTC	CASKTGLVQETQYF
TRBV19	TRBJ1-1	once	TRBD1	TGTGCCAGTAGTAAACAGGGGATCTACACTGAAGCTTTCTTT	CASSKQGIYTEAFF
TRBV7-8	TRBJ1-4	NA	NA	TGTGCCAGCAGCTTAGGTTACAGGGATCCAATACTTAATGAAAAACTGTTTTTT	CASSLGYRDPILNEKLFF
TRBV9	TRBJ2-7	NA	TRBD2	TGTGCCAGCAGCGTAGCGGGCGGGAGTGCCTACGAGCAGTACTTC	CASSVAGGSAYEQYF
TRBV27	TRBJ2-1	NA	TRBD2	TGTGCCAGCAGTTGGGGACTAGCGGGGAACAATGAGCAGTTCTTC	CASSWGLAGNNEQFF
TRBV4-3	TRBJ2-1	NA	TRBD2	TGCGCCAGCAGTCCAGTCCTACTAGCGGGCTCCTACAATGAGCAGTTCTTC	CASSPVLLAGSYNEQFF
TRBV7-2	TRBJ2-2	NA	NA	TGTGCCAGCAGCTTACCGGGCGCAGTCCCCACCGGGGAGCTGTTTTTT	CASSLPGAVPTGELFF
TRBV9	TRBJ2-7	once	TRBD2	TGTGCCAGCAACGAAGCGGGAGCGGACTACGAGCAGTACTTC	CASNEAGADYEQYF
TRBV10-3	TRBJ2-6	NA	TRBD1	TGTGCCATCCTAGAGCAGACAGGGGAATACTCTGGGGCCAACGTCCTGACTTTC	CAILEQTGEYSGANVLTF
TRBV7-9	TRBJ2-1	NA	NA	TGTGCCAGCAGGCACACTAGCAAACATAACAATGAGCAGTTCTTC	CASRHTSKHNNEQFF
TRBV9	TRBJ2-2	NA	NA	TGTGCCAGCAGCGTGGTCACCGGGGAGCTGTTTTTT	CASSVVTGELFF
TRBV4-1	TRBJ1-4	NA	NA	TGCGCCAGCAGCCAAGAGACAGTCAATAATGAAAAACTGTTTTTT	CASSQETVNNEKLFF
TRBV29-1	TRBJ2-3	NA	TRBD1	TGCAGCGTTGCGCCGACAGGGATCACAGATACGCAGTATTTT	CSVAPTGITDTQYF
TRBV27	TRBJ2-7	NA	NA	TGTGCCAGCTCTCCATCGGGCCATGGCGAGCAGTACTTC	CASSPSGHGEQYF
TRBV28	TRBJ1-5	NA	NA	TGTGCCAGCAGTCAACCTCGGGAGTGGAATCAGCCCCAGCATTTT	CASSQPREWNQPQHF
TRBV7-9	TRBJ2-5	NA	NA	TGTGCCAGCAGTTCCCACCGAGGTGGGGCAGTGTTCCAAGAGACCCAGTACTTC	CASSSHRGGAVFQETQYF